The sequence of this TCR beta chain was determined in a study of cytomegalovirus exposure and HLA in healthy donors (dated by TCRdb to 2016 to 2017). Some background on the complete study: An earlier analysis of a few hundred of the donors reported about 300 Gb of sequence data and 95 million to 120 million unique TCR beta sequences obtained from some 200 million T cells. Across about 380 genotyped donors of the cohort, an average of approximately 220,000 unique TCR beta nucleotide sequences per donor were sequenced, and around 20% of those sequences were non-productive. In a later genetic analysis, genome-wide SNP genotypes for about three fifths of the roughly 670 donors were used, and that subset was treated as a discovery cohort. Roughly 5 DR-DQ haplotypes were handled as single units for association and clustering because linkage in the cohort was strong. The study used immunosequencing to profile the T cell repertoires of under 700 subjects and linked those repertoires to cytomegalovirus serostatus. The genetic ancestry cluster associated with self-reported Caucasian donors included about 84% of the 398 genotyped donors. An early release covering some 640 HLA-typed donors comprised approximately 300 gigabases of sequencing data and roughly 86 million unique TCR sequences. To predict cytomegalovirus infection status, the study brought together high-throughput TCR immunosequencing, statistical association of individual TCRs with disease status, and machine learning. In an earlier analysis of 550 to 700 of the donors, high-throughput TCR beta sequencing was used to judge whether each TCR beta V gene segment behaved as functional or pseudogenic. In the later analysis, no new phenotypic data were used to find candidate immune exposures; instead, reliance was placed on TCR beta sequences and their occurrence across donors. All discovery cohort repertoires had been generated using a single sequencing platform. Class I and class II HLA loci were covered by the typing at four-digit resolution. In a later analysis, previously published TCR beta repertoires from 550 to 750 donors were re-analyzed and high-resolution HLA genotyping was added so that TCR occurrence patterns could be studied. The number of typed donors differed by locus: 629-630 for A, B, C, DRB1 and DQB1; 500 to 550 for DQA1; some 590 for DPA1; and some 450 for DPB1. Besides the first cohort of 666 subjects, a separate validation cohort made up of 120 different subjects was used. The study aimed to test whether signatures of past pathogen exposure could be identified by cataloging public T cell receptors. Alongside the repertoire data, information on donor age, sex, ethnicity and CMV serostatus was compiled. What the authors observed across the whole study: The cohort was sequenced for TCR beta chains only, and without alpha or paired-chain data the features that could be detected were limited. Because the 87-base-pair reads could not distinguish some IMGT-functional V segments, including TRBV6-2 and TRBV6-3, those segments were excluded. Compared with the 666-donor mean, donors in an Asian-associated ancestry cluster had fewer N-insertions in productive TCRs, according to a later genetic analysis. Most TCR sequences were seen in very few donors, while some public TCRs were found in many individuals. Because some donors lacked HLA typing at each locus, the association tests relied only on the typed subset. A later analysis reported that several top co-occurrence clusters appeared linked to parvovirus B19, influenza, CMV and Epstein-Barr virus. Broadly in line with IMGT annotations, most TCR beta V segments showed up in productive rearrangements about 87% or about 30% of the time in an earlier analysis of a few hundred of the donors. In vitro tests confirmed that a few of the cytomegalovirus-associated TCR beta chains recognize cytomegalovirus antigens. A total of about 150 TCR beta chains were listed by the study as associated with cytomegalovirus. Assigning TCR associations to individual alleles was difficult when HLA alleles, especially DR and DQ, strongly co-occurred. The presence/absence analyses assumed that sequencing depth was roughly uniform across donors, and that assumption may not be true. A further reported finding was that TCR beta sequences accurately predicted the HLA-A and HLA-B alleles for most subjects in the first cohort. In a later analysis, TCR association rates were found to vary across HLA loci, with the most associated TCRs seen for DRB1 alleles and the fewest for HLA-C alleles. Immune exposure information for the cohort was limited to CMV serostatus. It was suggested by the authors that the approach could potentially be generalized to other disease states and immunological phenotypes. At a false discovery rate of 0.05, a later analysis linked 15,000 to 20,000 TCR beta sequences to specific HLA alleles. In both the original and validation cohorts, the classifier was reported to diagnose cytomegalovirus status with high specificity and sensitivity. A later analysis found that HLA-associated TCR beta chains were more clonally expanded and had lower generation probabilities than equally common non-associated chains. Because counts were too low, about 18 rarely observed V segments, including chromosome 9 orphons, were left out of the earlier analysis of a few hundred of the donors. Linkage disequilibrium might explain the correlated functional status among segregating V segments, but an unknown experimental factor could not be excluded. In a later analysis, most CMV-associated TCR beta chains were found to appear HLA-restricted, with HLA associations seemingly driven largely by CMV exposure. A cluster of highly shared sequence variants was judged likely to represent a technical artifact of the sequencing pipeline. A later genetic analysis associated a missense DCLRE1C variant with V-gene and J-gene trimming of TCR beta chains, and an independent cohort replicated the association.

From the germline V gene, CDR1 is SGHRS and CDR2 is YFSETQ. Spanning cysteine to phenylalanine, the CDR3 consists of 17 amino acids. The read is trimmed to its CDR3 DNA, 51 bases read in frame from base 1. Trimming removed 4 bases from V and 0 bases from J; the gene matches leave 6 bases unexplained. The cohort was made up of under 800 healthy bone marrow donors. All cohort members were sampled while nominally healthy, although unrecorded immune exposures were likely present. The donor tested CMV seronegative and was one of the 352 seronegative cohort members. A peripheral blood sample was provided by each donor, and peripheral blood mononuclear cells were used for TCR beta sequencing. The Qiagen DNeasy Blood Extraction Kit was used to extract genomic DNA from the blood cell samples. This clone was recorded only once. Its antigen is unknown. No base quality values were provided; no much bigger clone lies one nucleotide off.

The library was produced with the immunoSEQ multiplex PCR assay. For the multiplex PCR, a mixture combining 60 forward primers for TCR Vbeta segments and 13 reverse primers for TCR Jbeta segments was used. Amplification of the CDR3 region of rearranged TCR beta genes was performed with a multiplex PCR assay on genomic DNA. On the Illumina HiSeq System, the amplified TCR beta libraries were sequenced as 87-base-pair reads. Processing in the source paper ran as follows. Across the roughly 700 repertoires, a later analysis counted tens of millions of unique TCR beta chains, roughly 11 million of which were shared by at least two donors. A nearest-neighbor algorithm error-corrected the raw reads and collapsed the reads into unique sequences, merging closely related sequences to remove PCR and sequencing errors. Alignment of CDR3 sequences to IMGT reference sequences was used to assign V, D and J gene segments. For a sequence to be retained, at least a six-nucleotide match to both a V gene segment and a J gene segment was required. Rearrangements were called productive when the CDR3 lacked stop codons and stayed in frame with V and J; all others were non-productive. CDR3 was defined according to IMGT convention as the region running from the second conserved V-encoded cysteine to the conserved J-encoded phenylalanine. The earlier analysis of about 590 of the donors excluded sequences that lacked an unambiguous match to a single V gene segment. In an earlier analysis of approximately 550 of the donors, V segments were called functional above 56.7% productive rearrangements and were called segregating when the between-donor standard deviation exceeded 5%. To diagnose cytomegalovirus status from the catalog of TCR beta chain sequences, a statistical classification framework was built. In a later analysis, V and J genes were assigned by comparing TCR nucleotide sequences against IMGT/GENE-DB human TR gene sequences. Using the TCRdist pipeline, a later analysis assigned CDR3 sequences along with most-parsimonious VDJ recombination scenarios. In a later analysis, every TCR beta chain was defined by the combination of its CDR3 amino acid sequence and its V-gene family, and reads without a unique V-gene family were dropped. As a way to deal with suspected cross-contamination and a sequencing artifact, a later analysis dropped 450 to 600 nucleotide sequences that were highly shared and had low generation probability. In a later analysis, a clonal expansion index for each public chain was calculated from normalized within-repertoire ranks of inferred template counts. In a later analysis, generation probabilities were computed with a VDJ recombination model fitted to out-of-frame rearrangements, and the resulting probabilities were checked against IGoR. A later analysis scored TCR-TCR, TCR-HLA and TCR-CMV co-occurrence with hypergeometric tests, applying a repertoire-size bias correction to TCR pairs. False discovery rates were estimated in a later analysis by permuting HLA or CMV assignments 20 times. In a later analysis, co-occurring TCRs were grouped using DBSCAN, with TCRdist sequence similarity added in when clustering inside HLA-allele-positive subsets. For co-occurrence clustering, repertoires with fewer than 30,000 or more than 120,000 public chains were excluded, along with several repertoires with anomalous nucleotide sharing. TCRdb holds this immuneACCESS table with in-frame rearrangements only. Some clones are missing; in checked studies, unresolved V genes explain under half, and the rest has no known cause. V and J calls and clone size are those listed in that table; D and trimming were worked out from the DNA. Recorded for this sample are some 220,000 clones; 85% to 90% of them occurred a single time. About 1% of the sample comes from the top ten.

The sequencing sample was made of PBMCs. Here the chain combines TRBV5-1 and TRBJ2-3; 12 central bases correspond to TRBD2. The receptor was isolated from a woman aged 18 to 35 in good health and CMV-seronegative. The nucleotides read TGCGCCAGCAGCGGGGGGACTAGCGGGTATAGCACAGATACGCAGTATTTT. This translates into CASSGGTSGYSTDTQYF.